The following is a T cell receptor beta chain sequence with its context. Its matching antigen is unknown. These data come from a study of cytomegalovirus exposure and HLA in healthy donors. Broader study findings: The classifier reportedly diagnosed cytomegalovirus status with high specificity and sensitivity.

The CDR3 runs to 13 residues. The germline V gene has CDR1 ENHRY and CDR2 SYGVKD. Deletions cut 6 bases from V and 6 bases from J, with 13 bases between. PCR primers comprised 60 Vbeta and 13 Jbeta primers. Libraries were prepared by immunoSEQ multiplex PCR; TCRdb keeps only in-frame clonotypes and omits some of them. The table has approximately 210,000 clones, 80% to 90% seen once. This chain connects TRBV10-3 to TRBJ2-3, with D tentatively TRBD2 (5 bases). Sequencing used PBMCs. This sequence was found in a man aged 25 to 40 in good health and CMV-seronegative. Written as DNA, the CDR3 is TGTGCCATCAGCGGCGGGTTCCGGGATACGCAGTATTTT. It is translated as CAISGGFRDTQYF.